These 22 T cell receptor beta chains share one sample of origin, sequenced in a study of OX40 agonist ivuxolimab in advanced cancers. Profiled with immunoSEQ multiplex PCR; TCRdb holds only in-frame clones, not every one. There are about 71,000 clones in the sample; more than 80% occur only once, and 0.4% to 0.55% lies in the top ten. Material: CD4+ or CD8+ T cells sorted from blood, obtained in a trial of the OX40 agonist ivuxolimab. Every receptor here comes from an adult with an advanced solid tumor such as melanoma, head and neck, liver or kidney cancer.

The chain has TRBV2 and TRBJ2-7, with 8 bases identical to TRBD1. This CDR3 comprises 13 residues. V lost 6 bases, J lost 5 bases, and 6 bases stayed unmatched. Looked up from germline, CDR1 is SNHLY and CDR2 is FYNNEI. The CDR3 sequence: CASSRTGRNEQYV. The CDR3 coding sequence is TGTGCCAGCAGCAGGACAGGGAGGAACGAGCAGTACGTC.

The rearrangement uses TRBV6-5 and TRBJ2-3; D is undetermined. Germline loops: CDR1 MNHEY, CDR2 SVGAGI. V lost 5 bases, J lost 2 bases, and 11 bases lay in between. This CDR3 contains 14 residues. As DNA, the CDR3 is TGTGCCAGCAGTGAAGTTAGGAACACAGATACGCAGTATTTT. Translating it yields CASSEVRNTDTQYF.

This clone was seen only once. CDR3 protein: CASSPSRTDTQYF. The CDR3 DNA reads TGTGCCAGCTCACCAAGTCGGACAGATACGCAGTATTTT. The chain recombines TRBV18 with TRBJ2-3; D is uncertain. V lost 2 bases and J lost 3, with 6 bases in between. The CDR3 runs to 13 residues. Looked up from germline, CDR1 is KGHSH and CDR2 is LQKENI.

The chain joins TRBV5-4 to TRBJ2-1, with D possibly being TRBD2 (7 bases). Germline CDR1 SGHNT, CDR2 YYREEE (reference sequence). With 0 bases removed from V and 3 bases from J, the gap between germline ends came to 22 bases. The CDR3 covers 19 residues. This CDR3 reads CASSLGPLRGGKFYNEQFF. The CDR3 region has the DNA TGTGCCAGCAGCTTGGGCCCGTTGAGGGGGGGAAAGTTCTACAATGAGCAGTTCTTC.

The rearrangement joins TRBV7-2 to TRBJ1-2; perhaps TRBD1 as D (6 bases). The CDR3 sequence is 15 residues long. V was pared by 4 bases and J by 7 bases, with 19 bases between. Per the germline V gene, CDR1 is SGHTA and CDR2 is FQGNSA. DNA for the CDR3: TGTGCCAGCAGCTCCCCTACCAGGGGTTTATCTGGCTACACCTTC. Its translation is CASSSPTRGLSGYTF.

The chain is built from TRBV7-8 and TRBJ2-2; D is possibly TRBD2 (5 bases). The CDR3 consists of 15 residues. Trimming stripped 3 bases from V and 4 bases from J, with 12 bases between. The germline V gene encodes CDR1 SGHVS and CDR2 FQNEAQ. CDR3 region: CASSFGPSLTGELFF. In DNA form, the CDR3 reads TGTGCCAGCAGCTTCGGACCTAGCCTCACCGGGGAGCTGTTTTTT.

The chain couples TRBV7-6 to TRBJ1-3; weak D call: TRBD1 (5 bases). CDR1 SGHVS and CDR2 FNYEAQ come from the germline V gene. This CDR3 is built from 14 residues. The V gene lost 3 bases and the J gene lost 2 bases, with 8 bases spanning the gap. The CDR3 DNA is TGTGCCAGCAGCTTGTCAGGGCCTGGAAACACCATATATTTT. Its protein product is CASSLSGPGNTIYF.

J is TRBJ2-3 and V is TRBV6-1; 7 nucleotides match TRBD1. CDR3 length equals 15 residues. CDR1 is MNHNS and CDR2 is SASEGT in the germline V gene. The ends lost 3 bases at V and 2 bases at J; junction bases unmatched: 5. The CDR3 DNA sequence: TGTGCCAGCAGTGATTGGGGACAGCTCACAGATACGCAGTATTTT. Translated: CASSDWGQLTDTQYF.

This chain joins TRBV7-2 and TRBJ2-1; a possible D gene is TRBD1 (5 bases). The CDR3 is 13 amino acids. Germline loops: CDR1 SGHTA, CDR2 FQGNSA. V dropped 1 base and J dropped 9 bases, with 10 bases sitting between them. CDR3 loop: CASSLVGRVEQFF. CDR3 sequence (DNA): TGTGCCAGCAGCTTAGTGGGCAGGGTTGAGCAGTTCTTC.

This clone was found once. In nucleotides, the CDR3 is TGTGCCAGCAGTGAAGGGCTCGAGGAGCTGTTTTTT. It codes for CASSEGLEELFF. This chain joins TRBV2 and TRBJ2-2; D not certain. V lost 1 base, J lost 10 bases, and 7 bases lay in between. Germline assignment: CDR1 SNHLY and CDR2 FYNNEI. The length of the CDR3 is 12 residues.

The chain recombines TRBV6-5 with TRBJ2-3; D is possibly TRBD2 (6 bases). Trimming took 5 bases from V and 4 from J, leaving 16 bases between them. The germline V gene has CDR1 MNHEY and CDR2 SVGAGI. This CDR3 comprises 15 residues. The CDR3 DNA is TGTGCCAGCAGTGTGGGACTTCACCGCCCAGATACGCAGTATTTT. Its protein is CASSVGLHRPDTQYF.

V gene TRBV7-3 combines with J gene TRBJ1-1; D gene ambiguous. V lost 5 bases and J 0 bases, leaving 7 bases between the germline ends. The CDR3 totals 13 residues. Germline loops: CDR1 SGHTA, CDR2 FQGTGA. CDR3 protein: CASSRTVNTEAFF. Written as DNA, the CDR3 is TGTGCCAGCAGCCGGACGGTGAACACTGAAGCTTTCTTT.

The chain combines TRBV14 with TRBJ2-1; 8 bases align to TRBD1. Looked up from germline, CDR1 is SGHDN and CDR2 is FVKESK. The CDR3 totals 13 residues. V lost 4 bases, J lost 14 bases, and 10 bases stayed unmatched. CDR3 coding DNA: TGTGCCAGCAGCCCATATACCGACAGGGGAGAGTTCTTC. Amino acid sequence: CASSPYTDRGEFF.

This rearrangement joins TRBV19 to TRBJ1-2; D unresolved. Germline V lookup: CDR1 LNHDA, CDR2 SQIVND (reference sequence). CDR3 length: 11 residues. V was clipped by 4 bases and J by 5 bases, with 5 bases between them. CDR3 sequence reads: CASSRGYGYTF. CDR3 DNA sequence: TGTGCCAGTAGTAGGGGTTATGGCTACACCTTC.

The chain carries TRBV28 and TRBJ1-3, with a tentative D call TRBD1 (5 bases). V was cut by 3 bases and J by 6 bases, with 12 bases left in between. This CDR3 comprises 14 residues. From germline, CDR1 is MDHEN and CDR2 SYDVKM. The CDR3 is CASSFSGQKNTIYF. The CDR3 coding sequence is TGTGCCAGCAGTTTCTCGGGGCAGAAAAACACCATATATTTT. The variable domain in full, with the rest retrieved from reference TRBV28 and TRBJ1-3, is DVKVTQSSRYLVKRTGEKVFLECVQDMDHENMFWYRQDPGLGLRLIYFSYDVKMKEKGDIPEGYSVSREKKERFSLILESASTNQTSMYLCASSFSGQKNTIYFGEGSWLTVV.

The CDR3 nucleotides read TGTGCCAGCAGTGCTAGTATATTCCTCAAGGGGGGGGATGAAAAACTGTTTTTT. Encoded protein: CASSASIFLKGGDEKLFF. The rearrangement uses TRBV2 and TRBJ1-4, with a weak D call TRBD1 (6 bases). Germline CDR1 and CDR2: SNHLY and FYNNEI. This CDR3 comprises 18 residues. With 4 bases removed from V and 6 bases from J, the gap between germline ends came to 24 bases. Full variable domain (rest looked up from reference TRBV2 and TRBJ1-4): EPEVTQTPSHQVTQMGQEVILRCVPISNHLYFYWYRQILGQKVEFLVSFYNNEISEKSEIFDDQFSVERPDGSNFTLKIRSTKLEDSAMYFCASSASIFLKGGDEKLFFGSGTQLSVL.

The chain is built from TRBV29-1 and TRBJ2-7; D may be TRBD1 (6 bases). The V gene's germline CDR1 is SQVTM and CDR2 ANQGSEA. V was trimmed by 7 bases and J by 3 bases, leaving 16 bases between them. The CDR3 has 13 residues. CDR3 residues: CSAGNRAVYEQYF. The DNA of the CDR3 is TGCAGCGCCGGTAACAGGGCGGTCTACGAGCAGTACTTC.

The CDR3 DNA reads TGTGCCAGCAGCCCGACCACTAGCGGGAGGGGGGATACGCAGTATTTT. Translated: CASSPTTSGRGDTQYF. The chain uses TRBV9 and TRBJ2-3; 13 bases align to TRBD2. The V segment lost 4 bases and the J segment 6 bases; nucleotides outside the gene matches: 8. Germline lookup yields CDR1 SGDLS and CDR2 YYNGEE. The CDR3 runs to 16 residues.

The rearrangement uses TRBV4-1 and TRBJ1-1; weak D call: TRBD1 (5 bases). V lost 0 bases and J lost 13, with 18 bases in between. The CDR3 length is 14 residues. The germline V gene encodes CDR1 MGHRA and CDR2 YSYEKL. The CDR3 DNA reads as TGCGCCAGCAGCCAAGAGTGGGGGGATTATCGATTTTTCTTT. Encoded protein: CASSQEWGDYRFFF.

In this sample, this clone turned up many times. The chain couples TRBV2 to TRBJ2-7; D gene ambiguous. Germline V gives CDR1 SNHLY, CDR2 FYNNEI. The V and J ends lost 4 bases and 1 base respectively, with 8 bases between them. This CDR3 has 13 residues. The CDR3, as DNA: TGTGCCAGCAGTGTGACCCTATCCTACGAGCAGTACTTC. It codes for CASSVTLSYEQYF.

V gene TRBV5-1 combines with J gene TRBJ2-5, with TRBD2 matching over 13 bases. The ends lost 4 bases at V and 5 bases at J; junction bases unmatched: 8. Germline V gene sequence: CDR1 SGHRS, CDR2 YFSETQ. There are 16 residues in the CDR3. CDR3 nucleotide sequence: TGCGCCAGCAGCCCAACTAGCGGGGGGGCCAGGGAGACCCAGTACTTC. Translated, it gives CASSPTSGGARETQYF.

The rearrangement uses TRBV14 and TRBJ2-1; 7 nucleotides match TRBD2. The length of the CDR3 is 16 residues. CDR1 SGHDN and CDR2 FVKESK come from the germline V gene. With V trimmed by 8 bases and J by 11 bases, 21 bases remained unmatched. The CDR3 sequence: CASQSGRGLAGAQQFF. As DNA, the CDR3 is TGTGCCAGCCAAAGTGGGAGGGGCCTTGCGGGAGCTCAGCAGTTCTTC. Based on the CDR3 plus reference TRBV14 and TRBJ2-1, the full variable domain is EAGVTQFPSHSVIEKGQTVTLRCDPISGHDNLYWYRRVMGKEIKFLLHFVKESKQDESGMPNNRFLAERTGGTYSTLKVQPAELEDSGVYFCASQSGRGLAGAQQFFGPGTRLTVL.